Below, 8 T cell receptor beta chains from the same sample are listed, as sequenced in a study of OX40 agonist ivuxolimab in advanced cancers. Clones were sequenced by immunoSEQ multiplex PCR, and TCRdb holds only the in-frame ones, with some missing. Counted here are some 30,000 clones, approximately 90% occurring once; the ten biggest clones make up roughly 34%. The sample in question was CD4+ or CD8+ T cells sorted from blood, obtained in a trial of the OX40 agonist ivuxolimab. The receptors derive from an adult with an advanced solid tumor such as melanoma, head and neck, liver or kidney cancer.

This clone was observed a few times. The chain uses TRBV6-6 and TRBJ2-2; no clear D gene. With 6 bases removed from V and 5 bases from J, the gap between germline ends came to 10 bases. The length of the CDR3 is 13 residues. Looked up from germline, CDR1 is MNHNY and CDR2 is SVGAGI (reference sequence). CDR3 sequence reads: CASRPTLTGELFF. CDR3 nucleotide sequence: TGTGCCAGCAGACCGACCCTAACCGGGGAGCTGTTTTTT.

The chain is built from TRBV7-6 and TRBJ2-1; TRBD2 agrees at 7 bases. Germline V gene lookup returns CDR1 SGHVS and CDR2 FNYEAQ. V lost 5 bases to trimming and J lost 3 bases; unmatched junction nucleotides: 13. The CDR3 consists of 17 residues. CDR3 in DNA: TGTGCCAGCAGCCCCGGTATCAGCGGGGAATACTACAATGAGCAGTTCTTC. Its protein is CASSPGISGEYYNEQFF.

The chain uses TRBV10-3 and TRBJ1-5; weak D call: TRBD1 (5 bases). Germline V gene data show CDR1 as ENHRY and CDR2 as SYGVKD. Trimming shortened V by 0 bases and J by 9 bases, and 9 bases separated the two germline ends. There are 13 residues in the CDR3. CDR3 loop: CAISESQGRPQHF. The CDR3 DNA follows: TGTGCCATCAGTGAGTCCCAGGGACGGCCCCAGCATTTT.

The chain links TRBV28 to TRBJ1-1; D remains ambiguous. Trimming removed 10 bases from V and 4 bases from J, with 22 bases in between. Per germline, CDR1 MDHEN and CDR2 SYDVKM. The CDR3 is made up of 15 amino acids. CDR3 DNA: TGTGCCATAATGGGTAACCCCGTCTTTTTCACTGAAGCTTTCTTT. This encodes CAIMGNPVFFTEAFF.

J is TRBJ2-7 and V is TRBV28; 7 positions match TRBD1. The V and J ends lost 3 bases and 3 bases, in that order; junction bases with no gene match: 17. The CDR3 is 18 residues long. CDR1 MDHEN and CDR2 SYDVKM come from the germline V gene. CDR3 bases: TGTGCCAGCAGTTTGATGGGGCAGGGGGAATCGTCTTACTACGAGCAGTACTTC. Translated: CASSLMGQGESSYYEQYF.

DNA for the CDR3: TGTGCCTGGACTCCGGGGGTAGGCAATCAGCCCCAGCATTTT. Its protein product is CAWTPGVGNQPQHF. This chain joins TRBV30 and TRBJ1-5, with D possibly TRBD1 on 5 matching bases. Between the trimmed V and J ends, which lost 4 bases and 2 bases, there was a span of 12 bases. The CDR3 loop spans 14 amino acids. Germline V lookup: CDR1 GTSNPN, CDR2 SVGIG (reference sequence).

The chain employs TRBV6-5 and TRBJ1-5; a possible D gene is TRBD1 (5 bases). The germline CDR1 and CDR2 sequences are MNHEY and SVGAGI. The V gene lost 5 bases and the J gene lost 4 bases, with 12 bases spanning the gap. The CDR3 spans 14 residues. The CDR3 spells CASSIPGPNQPQHF. CDR3 nucleotides: TGTGCCAGCAGTATTCCGGGACCTAATCAGCCCCAGCATTTT.

The chain carries TRBV4-1 and TRBJ2-1, with no clear D. Germline V lookup: CDR1 MGHRA, CDR2 YSYEKL. The germline V and J ends were trimmed by 3 bases and 0 bases, with 6 bases remaining between them. The CDR3 sequence is 14 residues long. CDR3 DNA sequence: TGCGCCAGCAGCCATGCAGACTCCTACAATGAGCAGTTCTTC. Encoded protein: CASSHADSYNEQFF.